One and the same sample provided the 17 T cell receptor beta chains below, sequenced in a study of cytomegalovirus exposure and HLA in healthy donors. Primers: 60 Vbeta forward and 13 Jbeta reverse. Assay: immunoSEQ multiplex PCR; the TCRdb copy retains only in-frame clones and omits some. The sample yields around 170,000 clones, around 78% seen once. The sample taken for sequencing was PBMCs. The receptors here all came from a man in his forties in good health and CMV-seronegative.

Here the CDR3 reads CASSLQPMGGYNEQFF. The CDR3 nucleotides are TGTGCCAGCAGCCTTCAACCTATGGGAGGGTACAATGAGCAGTTCTTC. The rearrangement links TRBV7-2 to TRBJ2-1, with TRBD2 matching 7 bases. Germline V gene lookup returns CDR1 SGHTA and CDR2 FQGNSA. The CDR3 is 16 residues long. V gave up 5 bases and J gave up 4 bases; unmatched junction bases: 11.

This chain links TRBV27 with TRBJ2-7; D gene ambiguous. The length of the CDR3 is 11 residues. Trimming removed 7 bases from V and 3 bases from J, with 7 bases in between. Germline values: CDR1 MNHEY, CDR2 SMNVEV (reference sequence). The CDR3 is CASTDFYEQYF. CDR3 coding DNA: TGTGCCAGCACAGATTTCTACGAGCAGTACTTC.

Only a few counts were recorded for this clone. One end of the junction fails to match germline, which may point to a read error. This rearrangement joins TRBV7-9 to TRBJ2-4; D uncertain. The CDR3 is 15 residues long. CDR1 SEHNR and CDR2 FQNEAQ come from the germline V gene (reference sequence). CDR3 protein: CASSSSTIVKNSQYF. CDR3 bases: TGTGCCAGCAGCTCTTCAACGATTGTGAAAAACAGTCAGTACTTC.

This sequence joins TRBV11-2 and TRBJ2-7; TRBD2 matches 9 bases. This CDR3 spans 15 amino acids. Germline V gene sequence: CDR1 SGHAT, CDR2 FQNNGV. Losses at the gene ends were 3 bases for V and 1 base for J; bases not matched to a gene: 4. The CDR3 spells CASSLSSGMSYEQYF. The CDR3 DNA follows: TGTGCCAGCAGCTTGTCTAGCGGGATGTCCTACGAGCAGTACTTC.

A few counts support this clone. The chain is built from TRBV5-1 and TRBJ2-7, with D uncertain. There are 14 residues in the CDR3. The V and J ends lost 0 bases and 3 bases respectively, with 10 bases between them. Germline assignment: CDR1 SGHRS and CDR2 YFSETQ. DNA for the CDR3: TGCGCCAGCAGCTTGGATTGGCCGAACTACGAGCAGTACGTC. Protein sequence: CASSLDWPNYEQYV.

The chain uses TRBV7-9 and TRBJ1-1; D unclear. Trimming removed 1 base at V and 1 base at J, with 7 bases between. CDR1 SEHNR and CDR2 FQNEAQ come from the germline V gene (reference sequence). The CDR3 sequence is 14 residues long. The CDR3 DNA is TGTGCCAGCAGCTTAGAGGCGGGGAACACTGAAGCTTTCTTT. It encodes CASSLEAGNTEAFF.

This rearrangement joins TRBV7-8 to TRBJ2-3; 9 nucleotides align to TRBD2. CDR3 size: 15 residues. The V gene's germline CDR1 is SGHVS and CDR2 FQNEAQ. After removal of 4 bases from V and 1 base from J, the junction contained 3 bases not matched to a gene. In DNA form, the CDR3 reads TGTGCCAGCAGCTCCCGGACTAGCGGCACAGATACGCAGTATTTT. It encodes CASSSRTSGTDTQYF. Using reference TRBV7-8 and TRBJ2-3 for the parts outside the CDR3, the full variable domain is GAGVSQSPRYKVAKRGQDVALRCDPISGHVSLFWYQQALGQGPEFLTYFQNEAQLDKSGLPSDRFFAERPEGSVSTLKIQRTQQEDSAVYLCASSSRTSGTDTQYFGPGTRLTVL.

This clone occurred once. This chain links TRBV5-4 with TRBJ2-1; 13 bases are a match to TRBD2. The V and J ends lost 5 bases and 5 bases, in that order; junction bases with no gene match: 7. This CDR3 comprises 16 residues. CDR1 is SGHNT, CDR2 YYREEE, per germline (reference sequence). CDR3 residues: CASSRLGLAGDNEQFF. The CDR3 DNA follows: TGTGCCAGCAGTCGGTTAGGACTAGCGGGAGACAATGAGCAGTTCTTC.

V usage is TRBV11-2 and J usage is TRBJ1-1; D gene uncertain. The length of the CDR3 is 14 residues. Germline V CDR1 and CDR2: SGHAT, FQNNGV. V lost 5 bases to trimming and J lost 3 bases, with 13 bases between them. CDR3 region: CASSPAGPYTEAFF. CDR3 in DNA: TGTGCCAGCAGCCCAGCGGGCCCGTACACTGAAGCTTTCTTT. The complete variable domain, with remaining parts taken from reference TRBV11-2 and TRBJ1-1, reads EAGVAQSPRYKIIEKRQSVAFWCNPISGHATLYWYQQILGQGPKLLIQFQNNGVVDDSQLPKDRFSAERLKGVDSTLKIQPAKLEDSAVYLCASSPAGPYTEAFFGQGTRLTVV.

The rearrangement uses TRBV13 and TRBJ2-7, with D perhaps matching TRBD2 (6 bases). V was cut by 0 bases and J by 4 bases, with 13 bases left in between. Germline lookup yields CDR1 PRHDT and CDR2 FYEKMQ (reference sequence). CDR3 size: 15 residues. The CDR3 DNA sequence: TGTGCCAGCAGCTTAGGTGGGGAGGCTGAATACGAGCAGTACTTC. It translates to CASSLGGEAEYEQYF. Using reference TRBV13 and TRBJ2-7 for the parts outside the CDR3, the full variable domain is AAGVIQSPRHLIKEKRETATLKCYPIPRHDTVYWYQQGPGQDPQFLISFYEKMQSDKGSIPDRFSAQQFSDYHSELNMSSLELGDSALYFCASSLGGEAEYEQYFGPGTRLTVT.

This chain joins TRBV9 and TRBJ2-1, with 8 bases identical to TRBD2. The CDR3 runs 16 residues. Per germline, CDR1 SGDLS and CDR2 YYNGEE. J lost 0 bases, V lost 2 bases, and 4 bases had no gene match. CDR3 region: CASSVPREDSYNEQFF. The CDR3 region has the DNA TGTGCCAGCAGCGTTCCGCGGGAGGACTCCTACAATGAGCAGTTCTTC.

This clone is a singleton in its sample. The V call is TRBV7-8, the J call TRBJ2-6; no firm D call. The CDR3 runs to 16 residues. Per the germline V gene, CDR1 is SGHVS and CDR2 is FQNEAQ. Trimming shortened V by 1 base and J by 4 bases, and 11 bases separated the two germline ends. CDR3 in amino acids: CASSLEPTRGANVLTF. For the CDR3, the DNA is TGTGCCAGCAGCTTAGAACCCACGAGGGGGGCCAACGTCCTGACTTTC.

This chain connects TRBV4-1 to TRBJ1-3; D may be TRBD1 (5 bases). Trimming left V 4 bases short and J 5 bases short, with 12 bases between. CDR3 length: 14 residues. CDR1 is MGHRA and CDR2 is YSYEKL in the germline V gene. The CDR3 protein is CASSLQGLRNTIYF. As DNA, the CDR3 is TGCGCCAGCAGCCTCCAGGGACTTAGAAACACCATATATTTT.

The chain carries TRBV29-1 and TRBJ1-2; 9 nucleotides line up with TRBD1. Trimming cost V 3 bases and J 5 bases; bases outside gene matches: 4. The CDR3 spans 13 residues. In germline, CDR1 is SQVTM, CDR2 ANQGSEA. The CDR3 here is CSVDPDRGYGYTF. In DNA form, the CDR3 reads TGCAGCGTTGATCCGGACAGGGGATATGGCTACACCTTC.

The CDR3 DNA sequence: TGTGCCAGCAGCTTCTGGGACAGCGAGGATACGCAGTATTTT. It specifies CASSFWDSEDTQYF. The chain is built from TRBV5-5 and TRBJ2-3, with 7 bases that match TRBD1. CDR1 is SGHKS, CDR2 YYEKEE, per germline (reference sequence). V shed 2 bases and J 6 bases; nucleotides not matched to a gene: 6. This CDR3 spans 14 amino acids.

This clone was picked up one time. The chain joins TRBV9 to TRBJ2-7; tentative D call: TRBD1 (5 bases). Germline V gives CDR1 SGDLS, CDR2 YYNGEE. The CDR3 sequence is 15 residues long. V was shortened by 4 bases and J by 2 bases, with 16 bases between the two germline ends. CDR3 DNA sequence: TGTGCCAGCAGCCTAAGCCCCGACAGTACCTACGAGCAGTACTTC. It codes for CASSLSPDSTYEQYF. The full variable domain, completed using reference TRBV9 and TRBJ2-7, is DSGVTQTPKHLITATGQRVTLRCSPRSGDLSVYWYQQSLDQGLQFLIQYYNGEERAKGNILERFSAQQFPDLHSELNLSSLELGDSALYFCASSLSPDSTYEQYFGPGTRLTVT.

The CDR3 loop reads CASRGDGTEAFF. The CDR3 DNA follows: TGTGCCAGCAGGGGGGACGGGACTGAAGCTTTCTTT. The V and J genes are TRBV19 and TRBJ1-1; 7 bases fit TRBD1. J gave up 5 bases and V 9 bases, and 6 bases lay outside the gene matches. CDR1 and CDR2 from the germline V gene are LNHDA and SQIVND (reference sequence). This CDR3 has 12 amino acids.